This T cell receptor (beta chain) was identified in a study of Graves' ophthalmopathy and Graves' hyperthyroidism. Excluded: other autoimmune disease, uncontrolled infection, pregnancy or lactation. The length of the CDR3 is 12 residues. Trimming shortened V by 6 bases and J by 7 bases, and 12 bases separated the two germline ends. CDR1 is ENHRY, CDR2 SYGVKD, per germline. Amplified TCR beta CDR3 regions were obtained using RNA transcripts as template. Investigators did first-round RT-PCR with HTBI primers, then second-round multiplex PCR. TCRdb itself ran the multiplex PCR reads through MiXCR, one entry per CDR3 protein. The sample has roughly 700,000 distinct CDR3 sequences, around 40% seen once.

This chain connects TRBV10-3 to TRBJ2-5, with TRBD1 as a possible D gene (6 bases). This TCR derives from an adult man with Graves' ophthalmopathy. Sequencing was carried out using peripheral blood. CDR3 region: CAISLGQLTQYF. CDR3 bases: TGTGCCATCAGCCTCGGACAGTTGACCCAGTACTTC.